This T cell receptor (beta chain) comes out of a study of Ad26.COV2.S vaccination and SARS-CoV-2 variants. Whole-study context: Donor was assigned to the Ad26.COV2.S arm of trial COV1001. By the intramuscular route, Ad26.COV2.S was given once, or twice 56 days apart.

Generated by immunoSEQ multiplex PCR, the TCRdb table keeps only in-frame clones and is missing some. The table includes about 350,000 clones, around 89% detected once. CDR1 ENHRY and CDR2 SYGVKD come from the germline V gene. With 3 bases removed from V and 5 bases from J, the gap between germline ends came to 16 bases. This CDR3 comprises 15 residues. Treatment defined: some 19 received Ad26.COV2.S at low or high dose, single or two shots; 5 received placebo; per-sample allocation not given. Day 63 after the first vaccine or placebo injection was the time point for sampling. This receptor was identified in a person between 18 and 65 years old who received the Ad26.COV2.S COVID-19 vaccine or a placebo. The chain has TRBV10-3 and TRBJ2-5, with unresolved D. The sample here was peripheral blood, taken in a trial of Ad26.COV2.S vaccine versus placebo. The CDR3: CAISEPLDGKETQYF. DNA for the CDR3: TGTGCCATCAGTGAACCGCTAGATGGAAAGGAGACCCAGTACTTC.